This T cell receptor beta chain was profiled in a study of blood T cell repertoires in COVID-19. Germline V gene sequence: CDR1 MNHEY, CDR2 SVGAGI. Trimming stripped 7 bases from V and 4 bases from J, with 10 bases between. The length of the CDR3 is 12 residues. The repertoire was sequenced with immunoSEQ multiplex PCR; TCRdb's copy has only in-frame clones and lacks some. The sample holds about 66,000 clones, approximately 82% seen once. This chain joins TRBV6-5 and TRBJ1-2; D perhaps matches TRBD1 (6 bases). The material sequenced was peripheral blood. The receptor was derived from a man aged 55-75 years with acute or convalescent COVID-19. CDR3 DNA: TGTGCCAGCATTGGACAGCCCTATGGCTACACCTTC. It encodes CASIGQPYGYTF.